Listed here are 28 T cell receptor beta chains from one sample, sequenced in a study of metastatic and nonmetastatic thyroid tumors. Treatment of any kind had been given to no patient before thyroid surgery. TCRdb reanalyzed the PCR reads with MiXCR. In the table there are 45,000 to 55,000 clones, 24% of which are singletons. Sequenced material: blood. These receptors were collected from a male donor with papillary thyroid cancer or a benign thyroid nodule (not recorded which). Some clones in this sample may be carry-over from other donors' samples.

The chain employs TRBV9 and TRBJ2-7, with unresolved D. The length of the CDR3 is 15 residues. Deletions cut 3 bases from V and 2 bases from J, with 15 bases between. Germline CDR1 is SGDLS and CDR2 is YYNGEE. The CDR3 nucleotides read TGTGCCAGCAGCGCGTCACCGGCACCCCCCTACGAGCAGTACTTC. Residues: CASSASPAPPYEQYF.

This clone appeared many times. This chain joins TRBV5-1 and TRBJ2-7, with 7 bases that match TRBD2. Germline V gene sequence: CDR1 SGHRS, CDR2 YFSETQ. J was trimmed by 7 bases and V by 0 bases; bases with no gene match: 10. This CDR3 comprises 15 residues. CDR3 loop: CASSLGGVRAGEQYF. The CDR3 region has the DNA TGCGCCAGCAGCTTGGGCGGCGTTAGAGCGGGAGAGCAGTACTTC.

This rearrangement joins TRBV27 to TRBJ1-2; possible D gene TRBD1, 6 bases. The germline gives CDR1 MNHEY, CDR2 SMNVEV (reference sequence). The CDR3 length is 17 residues. Trimming stripped 0 bases from V and 4 bases from J, with 18 bases between. The CDR3 DNA reads TGTGCCAGCAGTTTATCCTCGCGGGGACAAAGAGGCTATGGCTACACCTTC. Protein product: CASSLSSRGQRGYGYTF.

This clone has a handful of counts. The chain carries TRBV28 and TRBJ2-2; TRBD2 is a possible D gene (5 bases). Deletions cut 6 bases from V and 4 bases from J, with 9 bases between. The CDR3 runs to 13 residues. In germline, CDR1 is MDHEN, CDR2 SYDVKM. The CDR3 DNA is TGTGCCAGCAGCACACTAGTCACCGGGGAGCTGTTTTTT. Amino acids: CASSTLVTGELFF.

This clone was recorded a few times. The chain carries TRBV27 and TRBJ2-3, with 14 nucleotides matching TRBD2. Germline V gene lookup returns CDR1 MNHEY and CDR2 SMNVEV (reference sequence). CDR3 length: 17 residues. Trimming at V came to 4 bases and at J to 2 bases, leaving 5 bases not matched to a gene. The CDR3 sequence is CASSSRLAGGITDTQYF. The CDR3, as DNA: TGTGCCAGCAGTTCAAGACTAGCGGGAGGGATCACAGATACGCAGTATTTT.

Only one count was recorded for this clone. This chain links TRBV20-1 with TRBJ2-1; 8 bases match TRBD2. Germline-derived CDR1 and CDR2 are DFQATT and SNEGSKA (reference sequence). The CDR3 is 16 amino acids. The V and J ends lost 6 bases and 6 bases, in that order; junction bases with no gene match: 16. Here the CDR3 reads CSARPLPGLVGNEQFF. The CDR3 DNA follows: TGCAGTGCCAGACCCCTCCCGGGACTAGTGGGCAATGAGCAGTTCTTC.

The J gene is TRBJ2-1, the V gene TRBV30, with a weak D call TRBD2 (6 bases). The CDR3 totals 14 residues. The V gene lost 1 base and the J gene lost 6 bases, with 13 bases spanning the gap. Germline CDR1 is GTSNPN and CDR2 is SVGIG (reference sequence). CDR3 residues: CAWSEGLAGNEQFF. The CDR3 coding sequence is TGTGCCTGGAGTGAGGGACTCGCCGGCAATGAGCAGTTCTTC.

This clone was recorded at least ten times. This chain uses TRBV10-1 with TRBJ1-6, with D unclear. In germline, CDR1 is WNHNN, CDR2 SYGVQD (reference sequence). The CDR3 extends over 14 amino acids. The V gene lost 3 bases and the J gene lost 0 bases, with 3 bases spanning the gap. CDR3 bases: TGCGCCAGCAGTGAAAGCTCCTATAATTCACCCCTCCACTTT. Its translation: CASSESSYNSPLHF.

This clone was detected ten times or more. This chain connects TRBV4-1 to TRBJ2-3; D might be TRBD1 or TRBD2, each matching 5 bases. CDR1 and CDR2 (germline): MGHRA, YSYEKL. Trimming shortened V by 1 base and J by 5 bases, and 10 bases separated the two germline ends. The CDR3 has 14 residues. CDR3 coding DNA: TGCGCCAGCAGCCAAGTGGGGGTGCAAGATACGCAGTATTTT. Translating gives CASSQVGVQDTQYF.

This clone was observed at least ten times. The chain has TRBV20-1 and TRBJ2-1; TRBD1 or TRBD2 may be the D gene (5 bases each). The CDR3 totals 13 residues. From germline, CDR1 is DFQATT and CDR2 SNEGSKA (reference sequence). Trimming removed 3 bases at V and 4 bases at J, with 10 bases between. The CDR3 protein is CSASSREYNEQFF. DNA of the CDR3: TGCAGTGCTAGTTCCAGGGAGTACAATGAGCAGTTCTTC.

This clone was seen a handful of times. The J gene is TRBJ1-2, the V gene TRBV18; D gene ambiguous. This CDR3 has 11 amino acids. Germline V lookup: CDR1 KGHSH, CDR2 LQKENI. V gave up 3 bases and J gave up 6 bases, with 5 bases separating them. The CDR3 sequence is CASSPRNGYTF. In DNA form, the CDR3 reads TGTGCCAGCTCACCCCGGAATGGCTACACCTTC.

The genes are TRBV20-1 and TRBJ1-2, with 7 nucleotides matching TRBD1. The CDR3 runs 14 residues. V trimming: 0 bases; J trimming: 4 bases; junction bases outside the gene matches: 5. The germline gives CDR1 DFQATT, CDR2 SNEGSKA (reference sequence). The CDR3 sequence: CSARDWDRLYGYTF. CDR3 in DNA: TGCAGTGCTAGAGATTGGGACAGACTCTATGGCTACACCTTC.

The sample holds many counts of this clone. The chain recombines TRBV20-1 with TRBJ1-2, with TRBD1 as a possible D gene (6 bases). Looked up from germline, CDR1 is DFQATT and CDR2 is SNEGSKA (reference sequence). Trimming took 3 bases from V and 5 from J, leaving 16 bases between them. The CDR3 spans 14 residues. The CDR3 region has the DNA TGCAGTGCTAGGGCGGGACAAGCCAGATATGGCTACACCTTC. This translates into CSARAGQARYGYTF.

In its sample, this clone was seen a few times. The gene calls are TRBV28 and TRBJ2-1, with D uncertain. Germline CDR1 reads MDHEN; CDR2 reads SYDVKM. The V and J ends lost 3 bases and 4 bases respectively, with 13 bases between them. The CDR3 runs 15 residues. CDR3 region: CASSFGPGRYNEQFF. In nucleotides, the CDR3 is TGTGCCAGCAGTTTCGGTCCAGGTCGGTACAATGAGCAGTTCTTC.

This clone is medium-sized (0.01 to 0.1%). V usage is TRBV6-6 and J usage is TRBJ2-7; weak D call: TRBD1 (5 bases). Germline assignment: CDR1 MNHNY and CDR2 SVGAGI (reference sequence). With 2 bases removed from V and 4 bases from J, the gap between germline ends came to 9 bases. The CDR3 runs to 13 residues. The CDR3 region is CASSYDSNYEQYF. The CDR3, as DNA: TGTGCCAGCAGTTACGACAGTAATTACGAGCAGTACTTC.

The chain links TRBV28 to TRBJ2-3; D remains ambiguous. CDR3 length: 16 amino acids. V dropped 6 bases and J dropped 2 bases, with 18 bases sitting between them. The germline CDR1 and CDR2 sequences are MDHEN and SYDVKM. The CDR3 DNA reads as TGTGCCAGCAGCCTACAATTAATACTATTCACAGATACGCAGTATTTT. It translates to CASSLQLILFTDTQYF.

This clone was found a few times. The chain carries TRBV19 and TRBJ2-7; D remains unclear. Trimming removed 5 bases from V and 4 bases from J, with 18 bases in between. Germline V gene lookup returns CDR1 LNHDA and CDR2 SQIVND (reference sequence). This CDR3 spans 15 amino acids. CDR3 DNA: TGTGCCAGTAGTTCTCCTGGCCTTGGGTTGTACGAGCAGTACTTC. Its protein is CASSSPGLGLYEQYF.

This clone was detected ten times or more. J is TRBJ2-1 and V is TRBV29-1, with TRBD2 matching 7 bases. From germline, CDR1 is SQVTM and CDR2 ANQGSEA. V was pared by 7 bases and J by 10 bases, with 16 bases of the junction left unmatched. CDR3 length equals 14 residues. The CDR3 coding sequence is TGCAGCGCCAAGATGACTAGCACGGGTGGGGAGCAGTTCTTC. It encodes CSAKMTSTGGEQFF.

This clone was observed many times. This clone may be a read error of a much larger clone one base away. The V call is TRBV7-3, the J call TRBJ2-1, with 9 nucleotides matching TRBD1. In germline, CDR1 is SGHTA, CDR2 FQGTGA. J gave up 6 bases and V 4 bases, and 10 bases lay outside the gene matches. The CDR3 is made up of 16 amino acids. CDR3 in amino acids: CASSSGFGTGSNEQFF. The CDR3 nucleotides read TGTGCCAGCAGCTCTGGTTTTGGGACAGGGAGCAATGAGCAGTTCTTC.

This clone was seen at least ten times. A read error is possible here, since a much larger clone lies one base away. This chain uses TRBV20-1 with TRBJ2-7; 11 bases line up with TRBD2. After removal of 7 bases from V and 0 bases from J, the junction contained 5 bases not matched to a gene. Germline V gene lookup returns CDR1 DFQATT and CDR2 SNEGSKA (reference sequence). The CDR3 is made up of 14 amino acids. The CDR3 region has the DNA TGCAGTGTGACTAGCGGGATCAGCTCCTACGAGCAGTACTTC. It translates to CSVTSGISSYEQYF.

To note about this clone: One base away lies a much larger clone, so this may be a sequencing read error. The rearrangement joins TRBV5-4 to TRBJ2-1; D not certain. CDR1 is SGHNT and CDR2 is YYREEE in the germline V gene (reference sequence). CDR3 size: 15 residues. The CDR3 region has the DNA TGTGCCAGCAGCTCGACTGGGCGGTCCTACAGTGAGCAGTTCTTC. Its protein product is CASSSTGRSYSEQFF.

In regard to this clone: Possible read error: a much larger clone is one base away. The chain links TRBV7-2 to TRBJ2-5, with D uncertain. The CDR3 has 13 amino acids. CDR1 SGHTA and CDR2 FQGNSA come from the germline V gene. The CDR3 loop is CASSLDPMETRYF. The CDR3, as DNA: TGTGCCAGCAGCTTAGACCCCATGGAGACCCGGTACTTC.

In this sample, this clone turned up many times. V and J are TRBV27 and TRBJ2-3; unclear D gene. V was pared by 0 bases and J by 1 base, with 2 bases between. This CDR3 has 13 amino acids. The V gene's germline CDR1 is MNHEY and CDR2 SMNVEV (reference sequence). The CDR3 loop reads CASSLSRTDTQYF. The DNA for the CDR3 is TGTGCCAGCAGTTTATCACGCACAGATACGCAGTATTTT.

This chain connects TRBV5-8 to TRBJ1-3; D ambiguous. From germline, CDR1 is SGHTS and CDR2 YDEGEE. The CDR3 is 15 amino acids. V lost 4 bases to trimming and J lost 0 bases, with 11 bases between them. CDR3 in amino acids: CASSVGLNSGNTIYF. The CDR3 DNA sequence: TGTGCCAGCAGCGTTGGACTGAACTCTGGAAACACCATATATTTT.

This clone appeared many times. The chain joins TRBV5-1 to TRBJ2-3, with D tentatively TRBD2 (5 bases). The CDR3 sequence is 14 residues long. Germline CDR1 SGHRS, CDR2 YFSETQ. V was shortened by 0 bases and J by 5 bases, with 10 bases between the two germline ends. The CDR3 region has the DNA TGCGCCAGCAGCTTGGGGGAGTTGAAAGATACGCAGTATTTT. Protein sequence: CASSLGELKDTQYF. The full variable domain, rest sourced from reference TRBV5-1 and TRBJ2-3, is KAGVTQTPRYLIKTRGQQVTLSCSPISGHRSVSWYQQTPGQGLQFLFEYFSETQRNKGNFPGRFSGRQFSNSRSEMNVSTLELGDSALYLCASSLGELKDTQYFGPGTRLTVL.

This clone occurred many times. The rearrangement links TRBV5-1 to TRBJ1-4, with 7 bases fitting TRBD1. CDR3 length: 14 residues. In germline, CDR1 is SGHRS, CDR2 YFSETQ. The ends lost 4 bases at V and 8 bases at J; junction bases unmatched: 8. The CDR3 nucleotides are TGCGCCAGCAGCCGTACAGGGGCGGGAGAAAAACTGTTTTTT. It specifies CASSRTGAGEKLFF.

This clone was counted at least ten times. V is TRBV28 and J is TRBJ2-2; D might be TRBD2 (6 bases). Germline V gives CDR1 MDHEN, CDR2 SYDVKM. This CDR3 contains 16 residues. V was pared by 3 bases and J by 0 bases, with 11 bases between. As DNA, the CDR3 is TGTGCCAGCAGTTTGGCTAGCGCAACGAACACCGGGGAGCTGTTTTTT. It encodes CASSLASATNTGELFF.

The gene calls are TRBV7-6 and TRBJ2-1; TRBD1 agrees at 8 bases. This CDR3 has 15 amino acids. V trimming: 1 base; J trimming: 6 bases; junction bases outside the gene matches: 5. Germline V CDR1 and CDR2: SGHVS, FNYEAQ. CDR3 sequence reads: CASSLDQGAFNEQFF. The DNA for the CDR3 is TGTGCCAGCAGCTTAGATCAGGGGGCATTCAATGAGCAGTTCTTC. The complete variable domain, with remaining parts taken from reference TRBV7-6 and TRBJ2-1, reads GAGVSQSPRYKVTKRGQDVALRCDPISGHVSLYWYRQALGQGPEFLTYFNYEAQQDKSGLPNDRFSAERPEGSISTLTIQRTEQRDSAMYRCASSLDQGAFNEQFFGPGTRLTVL.